This section outlines one T cell receptor (beta chain) sequence together with its context. Its antigen remains undetermined. Nothing much larger sits one base from this clone, and base qualities are not available. The sample belongs to a study of a mutant IDH1 vaccine in newly diagnosed glioma (dated by TCRdb to the early 2020s). With regard to the full study: Vaccination began 4-6 weeks after radiotherapy alone, or alongside temozolomide cycles in the chemotherapy-containing groups. Peripheral blood was drawn at six visits: V03 (baseline), V05, V07, V10, V12 and V13. Longitudinal TCRB deep sequencing was done for 25 to 30 treated patients, wherever samples were available for exploratory analyses. Visit V12 was the week-35 safety follow-up and visit V13 was the week-47 end of study. Before enrollment, patients had received standard therapy of radiotherapy alone, temozolomide alone, or radiochemotherapy with temozolomide; most received the combination. Of the roughly 33 treated patients, 62.5% were male and about 40% were female, and a mean age of roughly 41 years was recorded. Study-wide findings and limitations: Pseudoprogression appeared unrelated to alterations in the top peripheral T cell clonotypes detected by TCRB sequencing. The authors stated that sample limitations prevented analyses of patient blood samples from being reproduced. PBMC samples for TCRB deep sequencing were selected based on availability. Across multiple MHC alleles, vaccine-induced immune responses were seen in around 93% of patients.

The library was generated by the immunoSEQ multiplex PCR assay. Rearranged TCR beta chain sequences were amplified with the hsTCRB Kit following the manufacturer's protocol. TCRB libraries were sequenced on an Illumina MiSeq. The published analysis was carried out like this. The proprietary platform of the kit vendor was used for demultiplexing, trimming and gene mapping. What TCRdb holds here is the immuneACCESS table cut down to in-frame rearrangements. Part of the clones is not present; checked against another copy, under half of the missing clones reflect an unresolved V gene, and the others are unexplained. D and trimming were read from the DNA, whereas the V and J calls and clone size are those reported in that table. This sample holds tens of thousands of clones; more than 75% were observed only once. The ten biggest clones cover about 7.6% of the sample. The meaning of the sample's time point label: week 35, safety follow-up. Each vaccine dose was 300 ug of a 20-mer mutant IDH1 peptide in Montanide, given subcutaneously with topical imiquimod. Patients received eight vaccinations in weeks 1, 3, 5, 7, 11, 15, 19 and 23, corresponding to visits V03 through V10. The donors had newly diagnosed IDH1-mutant astrocytomas of WHO grade 3 or 4 that showed loss of nuclear ATRX. The samples were drawn from NOA16, a multicentre, single-arm, open-label phase I trial in Germany that tested a mutant IDH1 peptide vaccine in humans for the first time. Genomic DNA for TCRB sequencing was extracted from EDTA blood using the DNeasy Blood and Tissue Kit.

The material was PBMCs, obtained from a glioma patient whose treatment included an IDH1 peptide vaccine. The TCR comes from a man aged 50 to 59 with glioma.

The base sequence is TGCAGCGTTGTGTATCGTGGGGGGGGGAACTATGGCTACACCTTC. Translated, this is CSVVYRGGGNYGYTF. The chain was built from TRBV29-1 and TRBJ1-2; the D segment could be TRBD1, given 5 matching bases. The CDR3 goes from the cysteine to the phenylalanine over 15 residues. Left in the record is the CDR3 DNA by itself, 45 bases read in frame from the first base. CDR1 and CDR2 (SQVTM, ANQGSEA) derive from the germline V gene. V loses 4 bases, J loses 2 bases, and the germline ends lie 17 bases apart.